This TCR beta chain was sequenced during a study of T cells in women clearing cervical HPV infection. Study at large: Case blood was drawn when the lesion was first found; control blood after infection became undetectable.

With regard to this clone: The antigen is undetermined. The read terminates 3 residues before the CDR3 end, so the remaining end is supplied by the germline J gene. This sample also contains other DNA sequences that code for the same CDR3.

Produced via immunoSEQ multiplex PCR; TCRdb's table is partial and in-frame only. In total, the table holds 39,000 or so clones. Study-wide results and limits: Repertoire richness, not evenness, was significantly elevated in CIN3+ cases versus controls. Effector/memory and HPV-specific T cells were not isolated, and association timing is unknown.

The CDR3 is 16 amino acids. CDR1 is LNHDA and CDR2 is SQIVND in the germline V gene (reference sequence). V is TRBV19 and J is TRBJ1-2; 7 nucleotides line up with TRBD1. The source material was blood buffy coat. The sequence derives from a woman aged 18 to 75 with a cervical HPV16 infection that either progressed to CIN3+ or cleared (not recorded which). Incomplete CDR3 DNA: TGTGCCAGTAGTATTGACCTTCAGACAGGGCTCCGGGGC. This translates into CASSIDLQTGLRG. The CDR3 reads in full as CASSIDLQTGLRGYTF.